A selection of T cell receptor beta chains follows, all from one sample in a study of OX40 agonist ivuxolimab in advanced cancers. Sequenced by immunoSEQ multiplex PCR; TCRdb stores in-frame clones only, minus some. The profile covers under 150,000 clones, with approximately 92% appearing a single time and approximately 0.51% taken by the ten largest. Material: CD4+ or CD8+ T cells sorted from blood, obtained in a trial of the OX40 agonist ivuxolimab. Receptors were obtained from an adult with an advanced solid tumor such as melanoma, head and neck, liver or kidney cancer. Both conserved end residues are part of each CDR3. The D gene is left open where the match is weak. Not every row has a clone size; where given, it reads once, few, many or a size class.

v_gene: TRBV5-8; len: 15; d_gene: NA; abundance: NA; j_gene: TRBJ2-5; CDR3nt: TGTGCCAGCTTATTCTCGGACAGAGACTTTCGGACCCAGTACTTC; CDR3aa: CASLFSDRDFRTQYF
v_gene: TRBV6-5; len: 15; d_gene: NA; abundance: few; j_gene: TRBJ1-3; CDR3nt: TGTGCCAGCTCGGGCCAGGGCCCATATGGAAACACCATATATTTT; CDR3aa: CASSGQGPYGNTIYF
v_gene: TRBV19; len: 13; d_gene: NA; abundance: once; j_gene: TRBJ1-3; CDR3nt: TGTGCCAGTAGTGCAACCCCTGGAAACACCATATATTTT; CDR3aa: CASSATPGNTIYF
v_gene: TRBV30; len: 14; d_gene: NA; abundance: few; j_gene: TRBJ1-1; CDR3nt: TGTGCCTGGAGTTGGCGTCAGATGAACACTGAAGCTTTCTTT; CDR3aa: CAWSWRQMNTEAFF
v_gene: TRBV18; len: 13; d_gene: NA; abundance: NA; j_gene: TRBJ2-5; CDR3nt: TGTGCCAGCTCACACGGACAGAGGGAGACCCAGTACTTC; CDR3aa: CASSHGQRETQYF
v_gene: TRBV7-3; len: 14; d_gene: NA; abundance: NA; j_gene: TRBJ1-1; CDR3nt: TGTGCCAGCAGCTCTATGGGCGGGGACACTGAAGCTTTCTTT; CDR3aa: CASSSMGGDTEAFF
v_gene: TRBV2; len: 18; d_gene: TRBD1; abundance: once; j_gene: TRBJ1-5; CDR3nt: TGTGCCAGCAGAGACCTGGACAGGACGAATCCTCCTAATCAGCCCCAGCATTTT; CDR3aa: CASRDLDRTNPPNQPQHF
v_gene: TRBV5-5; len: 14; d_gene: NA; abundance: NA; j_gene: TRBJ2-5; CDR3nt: TGTGCCAGCAGCTTCCGGACAGCTCGGGAGACCCAGTACTTC; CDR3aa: CASSFRTARETQYF
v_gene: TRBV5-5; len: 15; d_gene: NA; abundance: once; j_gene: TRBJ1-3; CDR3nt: TGTGCCAGCAGCGGAGGGACAATATCTGGAAACACCATATATTTT; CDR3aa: CASSGGTISGNTIYF
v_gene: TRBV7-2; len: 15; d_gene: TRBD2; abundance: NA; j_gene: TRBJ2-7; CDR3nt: TGTGCCAGCAGCTCCGGACTAGCGAACTCCTACGAGCAGTACTTC; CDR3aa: CASSSGLANSYEQYF
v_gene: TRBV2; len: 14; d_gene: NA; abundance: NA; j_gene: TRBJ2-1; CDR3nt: TGTGCCAGCGAAGAGCGGAGCTCCTACAATGAGCAGTTCTTC; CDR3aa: CASEERSSYNEQFF
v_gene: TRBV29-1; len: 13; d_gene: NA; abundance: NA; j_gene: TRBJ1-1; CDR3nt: TGCAGCGTTGATTGGGGGCGAAGAACTGAAGCTTTCTTT; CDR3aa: CSVDWGRRTEAFF
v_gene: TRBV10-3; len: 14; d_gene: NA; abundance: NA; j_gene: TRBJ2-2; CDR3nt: TGTGCCATCAGTGAGAAAAGGGACACCGGGGAGCTGTTTTTT; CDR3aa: CAISEKRDTGELFF
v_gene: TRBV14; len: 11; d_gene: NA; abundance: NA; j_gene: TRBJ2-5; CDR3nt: TGTGCCAGCAGACCTCAGGGGCCCCAGTACTTC; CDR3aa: CASRPQGPQYF
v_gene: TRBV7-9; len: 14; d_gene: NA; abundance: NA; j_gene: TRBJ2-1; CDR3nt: TGTGCCGGCCTTCGGGGGTCCTCCTACAATGAGCAGTTCTTC; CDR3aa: CAGLRGSSYNEQFF
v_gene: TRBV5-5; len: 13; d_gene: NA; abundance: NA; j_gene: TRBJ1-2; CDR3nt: TGTGCCAGCAGCCCGGCGGACGACTATGGCTACACCTTC; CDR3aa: CASSPADDYGYTF
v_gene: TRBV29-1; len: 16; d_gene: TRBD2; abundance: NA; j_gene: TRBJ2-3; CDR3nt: TGCAGCGTTTCTATGAGCGGGGGGACTAGCACAGATACGCAGTATTTT; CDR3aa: CSVSMSGGTSTDTQYF
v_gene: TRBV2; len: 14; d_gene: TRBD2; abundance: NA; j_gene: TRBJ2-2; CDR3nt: TGTGCCAGCCGGGGACTAGCGGGCACCGGGGAGCTGTTTTTT; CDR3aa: CASRGLAGTGELFF
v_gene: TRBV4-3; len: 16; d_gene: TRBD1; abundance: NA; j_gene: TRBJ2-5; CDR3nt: TGCGCCAGCAGTCGAACCAAGGACAGGGGGCGGGAGACCCAGTACTTC; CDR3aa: CASSRTKDRGRETQYF
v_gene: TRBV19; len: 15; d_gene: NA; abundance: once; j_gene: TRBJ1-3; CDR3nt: TGTGCCAGTAGCCGGGCCAAGGGAGTGGGAAACACCATATATTTT; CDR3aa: CASSRAKGVGNTIYF
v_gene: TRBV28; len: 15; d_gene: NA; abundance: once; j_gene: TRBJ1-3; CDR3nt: TGTGCCAGCATAATTAGCCTCCGTCCTGGAAACACCATATATTTT; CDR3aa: CASIISLRPGNTIYF
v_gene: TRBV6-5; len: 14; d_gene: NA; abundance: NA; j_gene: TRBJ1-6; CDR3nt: TGTGCCAGCAGCCCACAGGGAATTGGTTCACCCCTCCACTTT; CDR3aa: CASSPQGIGSPLHF
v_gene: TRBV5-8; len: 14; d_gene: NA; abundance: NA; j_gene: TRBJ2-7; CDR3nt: TGTGCCAGCAGCTTGGGGGTAGCGGTCTACGAGCAGTACTTC; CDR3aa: CASSLGVAVYEQYF
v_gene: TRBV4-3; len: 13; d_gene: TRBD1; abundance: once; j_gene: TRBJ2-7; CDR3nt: TGCGCCAGCAGCCAGGAAGGGGGCCAGACCAAGAGCTTC; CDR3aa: CASSQEGGQTKSF
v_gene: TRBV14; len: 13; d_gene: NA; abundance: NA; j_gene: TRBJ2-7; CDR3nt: TGTGCCAGCAGCCAGGGCAGGGGATACGAGCAGTACTTC; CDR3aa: CASSQGRGYEQYF
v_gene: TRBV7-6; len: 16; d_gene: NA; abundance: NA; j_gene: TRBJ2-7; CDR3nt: TGTGCCAGCAGCTTATTCGCAGGACAGAACTCCTACGAGCAGTACTTC; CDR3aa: CASSLFAGQNSYEQYF
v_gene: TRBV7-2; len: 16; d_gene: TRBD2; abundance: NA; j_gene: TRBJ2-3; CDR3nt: TGTGCCAGCAGCGGCGGACTAGCGGGGTCCACGGATACGCAGTATTTT; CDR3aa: CASSGGLAGSTDTQYF
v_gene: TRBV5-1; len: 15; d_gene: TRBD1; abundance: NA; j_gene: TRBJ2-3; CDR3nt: TGCGCCAGCAGCTTGGCGGACAGGGGCGGAGATACGCAGTATTTT; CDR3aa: CASSLADRGGDTQYF
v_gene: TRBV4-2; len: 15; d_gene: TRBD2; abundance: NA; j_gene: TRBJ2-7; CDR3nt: TGTGCCAGCAGCCACACTAGCGGGGCCTCCTACGAGCAGTACTTC; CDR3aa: CASSHTSGASYEQYF
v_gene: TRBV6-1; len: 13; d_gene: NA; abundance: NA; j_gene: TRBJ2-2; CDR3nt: TGTGCCAGCAGTGAGGGGGTCACCGGGGAGCTGTTTTTT; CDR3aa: CASSEGVTGELFF
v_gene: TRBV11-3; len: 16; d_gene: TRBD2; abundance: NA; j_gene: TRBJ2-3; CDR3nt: TGTGCCAGCTCCTGGACCGGGACTAAGCCCCCAGATACGCAGTATTTT; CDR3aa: CASSWTGTKPPDTQYF
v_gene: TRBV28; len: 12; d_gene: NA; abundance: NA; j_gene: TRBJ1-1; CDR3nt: TGTGCCAGCTGGAAGCAAGCGTCTGAAGCTTTCTTT; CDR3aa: CASWKQASEAFF
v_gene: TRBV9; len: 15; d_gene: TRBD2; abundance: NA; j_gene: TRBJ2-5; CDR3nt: TGTGCCAGCAGCGCGGTAGCGGGGGGTCAAGAGACCCAGTACTTC; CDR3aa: CASSAVAGGQETQYF
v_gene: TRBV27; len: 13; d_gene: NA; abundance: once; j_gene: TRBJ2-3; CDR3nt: TGTGCCAGCAGAACAACAGGGTCAGATACGCAGTATTTT; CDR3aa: CASRTTGSDTQYF
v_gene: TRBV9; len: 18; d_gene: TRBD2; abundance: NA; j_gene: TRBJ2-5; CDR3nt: TGTGCCAGCAGCGTGGGAGCGGGGGGCCGGGCAACACAAGAGACCCAGTACTTC; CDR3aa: CASSVGAGGRATQETQYF
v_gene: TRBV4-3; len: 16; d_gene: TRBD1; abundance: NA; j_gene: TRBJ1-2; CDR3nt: TGCGCCAGCAGCCAAGATCCGGGACAGTCCTTCTATGGCTACACCTTC; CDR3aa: CASSQDPGQSFYGYTF
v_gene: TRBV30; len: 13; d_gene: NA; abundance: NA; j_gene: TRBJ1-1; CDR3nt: TGTGCCTGGGGCGGACAGCTGAACACTGAAGCTTTCTTT; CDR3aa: CAWGGQLNTEAFF
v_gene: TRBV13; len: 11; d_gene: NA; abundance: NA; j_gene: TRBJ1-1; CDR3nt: TGTGCCAGCAGCAAGTACACTGAAGCTTTCTTT; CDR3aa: CASSKYTEAFF
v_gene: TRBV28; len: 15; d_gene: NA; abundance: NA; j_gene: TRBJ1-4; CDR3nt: TGTGCCAGCAGTTTGGTCGGTGCCCTTAATGAAAAACTGTTTTTT; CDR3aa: CASSLVGALNEKLFF
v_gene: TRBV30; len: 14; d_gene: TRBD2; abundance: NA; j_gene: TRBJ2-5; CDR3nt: TGTGCCTGGAGTGCCCTAGCGGGTGGCGAGACCCAGTACTTC; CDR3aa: CAWSALAGGETQYF
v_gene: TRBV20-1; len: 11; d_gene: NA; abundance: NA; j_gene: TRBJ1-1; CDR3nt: TGCAGTGCCAAGAGATACACTGAAGCTTTCTTT; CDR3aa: CSAKRYTEAFF
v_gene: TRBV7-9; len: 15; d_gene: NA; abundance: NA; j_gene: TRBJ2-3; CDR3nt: TGTGCCAGCAGCTTAGCCTACAGGGACACAGATACGCAGTATTTT; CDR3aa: CASSLAYRDTDTQYF